Sequencing of this T cell receptor (beta chain) was carried out in a study of shared clonotypes between healthy human individuals. Study-level results: Several donors held about 5% of naive CD4 clonotypes in common.

Worth noting for this clone: The antigen is unknown.

TCRdb's table, derived via immunoSEQ multiplex PCR, lists solely in-frame clones and lacks some. The table records nearly 2 million clones, roughly 95% of them present only once. Naive CD8 cells, CD45RO-negative and positively selected for CCR7, excluded terminally differentiated effector memory CD45RA+ cells. V was pared by 2 bases and J by 5 bases, with 16 bases between. This CDR3 spans 15 amino acids. Per the germline V gene, CDR1 is MGHRA and CDR2 is YSYEKL. The clonotype originates from a man aged 18 to 29 in good health. Input material: naive CD8+ T cells sorted from blood. The rearrangement joins TRBV4-1 to TRBJ2-7; D could derive from TRBD1 or TRBD2 (6 bases each). DNA for the CDR3: TGCGCCAGCAGCCAATGGGTCGGGGGCGAAGACGAGCAGTACTTC. Protein product: CASSQWVGGEDEQYF.